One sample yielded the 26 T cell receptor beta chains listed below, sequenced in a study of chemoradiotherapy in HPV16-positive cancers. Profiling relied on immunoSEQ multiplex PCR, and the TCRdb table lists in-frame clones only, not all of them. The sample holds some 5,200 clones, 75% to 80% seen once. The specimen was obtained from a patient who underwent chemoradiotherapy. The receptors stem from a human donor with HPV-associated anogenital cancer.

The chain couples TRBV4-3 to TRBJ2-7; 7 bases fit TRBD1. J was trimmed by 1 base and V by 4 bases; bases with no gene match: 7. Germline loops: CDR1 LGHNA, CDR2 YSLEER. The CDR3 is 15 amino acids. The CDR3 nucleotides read TGCGCCAGCAGCCGTGACAGGGACCCATCCTACGAGCAGTACTTC. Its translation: CASSRDRDPSYEQYF.

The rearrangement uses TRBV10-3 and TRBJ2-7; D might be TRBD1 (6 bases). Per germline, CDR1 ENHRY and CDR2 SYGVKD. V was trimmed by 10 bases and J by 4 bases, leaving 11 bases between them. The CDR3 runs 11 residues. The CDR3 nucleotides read TGTGCCAGCAGGGGAACATACGAGCAGTACTTC. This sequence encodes CASRGTYEQYF.

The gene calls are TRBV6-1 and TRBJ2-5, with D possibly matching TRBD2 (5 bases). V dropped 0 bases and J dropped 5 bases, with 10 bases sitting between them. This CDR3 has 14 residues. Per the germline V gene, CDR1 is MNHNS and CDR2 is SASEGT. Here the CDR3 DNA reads TGTGCCAGCAGTGAAGCGCTCAGAGGGGAGACCCAGTACTTC. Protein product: CASSEALRGETQYF.

CDR3 DNA: TGTGCCAGCAGTCCCCTAGGGCAGAGTGAAAAACTGTTTTTT. It yields the protein CASSPLGQSEKLFF. This chain joins TRBV2 and TRBJ1-4, with unresolved D. The CDR3 is made up of 14 amino acids. The germline V gene has CDR1 SNHLY and CDR2 FYNNEI. The V and J ends lost 5 bases and 7 bases respectively, with 14 bases between them.

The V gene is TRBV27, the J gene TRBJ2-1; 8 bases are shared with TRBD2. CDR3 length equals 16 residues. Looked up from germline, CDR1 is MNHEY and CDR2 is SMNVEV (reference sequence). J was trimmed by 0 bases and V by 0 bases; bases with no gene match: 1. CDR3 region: CASSLSSGSSYNEQFF. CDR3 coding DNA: TGTGCCAGCAGTTTATCCAGCGGGAGCTCCTACAATGAGCAGTTCTTC.

CDR3 protein: CASPSRRQETQYF. The CDR3, as DNA: TGTGCCAGCCCTAGTAGGCGACAAGAGACCCAGTACTTC. This chain connects TRBV27 to TRBJ2-5; D ambiguous. CDR1 MNHEY and CDR2 SMNVEV come from the germline V gene (reference sequence). This CDR3 is built from 13 residues. V was cut by 8 bases and J by 2 bases, with 12 bases left in between.

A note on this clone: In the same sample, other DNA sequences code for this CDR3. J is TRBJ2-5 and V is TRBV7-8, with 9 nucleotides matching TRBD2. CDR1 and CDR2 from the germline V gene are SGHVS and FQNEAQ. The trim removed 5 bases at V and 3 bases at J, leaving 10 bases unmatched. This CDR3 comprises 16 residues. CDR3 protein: CASSLQAGGPEETQYF. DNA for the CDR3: TGTGCCAGCAGCCTGCAGGCGGGGGGGCCGGAAGAGACCCAGTACTTC.

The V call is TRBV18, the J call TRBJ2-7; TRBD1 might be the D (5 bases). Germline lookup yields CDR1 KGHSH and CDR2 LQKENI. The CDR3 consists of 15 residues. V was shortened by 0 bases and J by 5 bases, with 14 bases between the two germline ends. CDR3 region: CASSPPSGREDEQYF. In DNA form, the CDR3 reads TGTGCCAGCTCACCACCGTCCGGCAGGGAAGACGAGCAGTACTTC.

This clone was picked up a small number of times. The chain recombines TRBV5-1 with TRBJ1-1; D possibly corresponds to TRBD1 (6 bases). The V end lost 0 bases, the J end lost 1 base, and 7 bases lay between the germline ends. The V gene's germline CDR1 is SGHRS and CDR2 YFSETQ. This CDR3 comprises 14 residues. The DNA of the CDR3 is TGCGCCAGCAGCTTGGACAGGGCGAACACTGAAGCTTTCTTT. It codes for CASSLDRANTEAFF.

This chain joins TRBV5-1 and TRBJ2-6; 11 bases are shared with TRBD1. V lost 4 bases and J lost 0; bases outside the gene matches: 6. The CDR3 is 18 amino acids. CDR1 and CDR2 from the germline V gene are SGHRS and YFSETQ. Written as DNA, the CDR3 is TGCGCCAGCAGCCCTACCGGGACAGGGGGCTCTGGGGCCAACGTCCTGACTTTC. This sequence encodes CASSPTGTGGSGANVLTF. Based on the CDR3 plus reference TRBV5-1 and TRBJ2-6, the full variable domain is KAGVTQTPRYLIKTRGQQVTLSCSPISGHRSVSWYQQTPGQGLQFLFEYFSETQRNKGNFPGRFSGRQFSNSRSEMNVSTLELGDSALYLCASSPTGTGGSGANVLTFGAGSRLTVL.

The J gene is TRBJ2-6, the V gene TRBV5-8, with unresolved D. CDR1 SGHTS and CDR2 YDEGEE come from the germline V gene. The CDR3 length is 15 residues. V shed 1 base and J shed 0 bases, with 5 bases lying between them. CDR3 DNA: TGTGCCAGCAGCTTGAAGGGCTCTGGGGCCAACGTCCTGACTTTC. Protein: CASSLKGSGANVLTF.

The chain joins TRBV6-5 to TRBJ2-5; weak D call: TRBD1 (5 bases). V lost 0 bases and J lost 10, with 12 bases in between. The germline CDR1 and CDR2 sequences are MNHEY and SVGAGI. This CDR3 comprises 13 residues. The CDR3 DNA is TGTGCCAGCAGTTACTCGACCCATAGGGGCCAGTACTTC. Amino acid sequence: CASSYSTHRGQYF.

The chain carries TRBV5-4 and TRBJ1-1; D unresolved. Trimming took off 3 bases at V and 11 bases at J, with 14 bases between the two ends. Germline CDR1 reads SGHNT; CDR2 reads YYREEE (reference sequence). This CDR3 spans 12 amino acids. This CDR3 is CASSYSGPEAFF. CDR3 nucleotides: TGTGCCAGCAGCTATAGCGGACCGGAGGCTTTCTTT.

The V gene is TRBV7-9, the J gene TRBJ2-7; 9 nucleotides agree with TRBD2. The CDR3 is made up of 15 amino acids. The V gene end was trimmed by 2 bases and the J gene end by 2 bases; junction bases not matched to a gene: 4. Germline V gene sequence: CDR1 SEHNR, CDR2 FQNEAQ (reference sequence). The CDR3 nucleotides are TGTGCCAGCAGCTTAAGTGGCGGGAGGGCCTACGAGCAGTACTTC. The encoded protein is CASSLSGGRAYEQYF. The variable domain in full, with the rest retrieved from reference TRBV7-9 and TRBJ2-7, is DTGVSQNPRHKITKRGQNVTFRCDPISEHNRLYWYRQTLGQGPEFLTYFQNEAQLEKSRLLSDRFSAERPKGSFSTLEIQRTEQGDSAMYLCASSLSGGRAYEQYFGPGTRLTVT.

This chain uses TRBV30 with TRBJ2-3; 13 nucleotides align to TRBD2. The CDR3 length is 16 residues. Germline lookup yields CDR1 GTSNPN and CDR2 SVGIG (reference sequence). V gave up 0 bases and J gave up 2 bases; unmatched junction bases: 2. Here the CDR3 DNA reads TGTGCCTGGAGTGTGGGGACTAGCGGGGCCACAGATACGCAGTATTTT. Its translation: CAWSVGTSGATDTQYF.

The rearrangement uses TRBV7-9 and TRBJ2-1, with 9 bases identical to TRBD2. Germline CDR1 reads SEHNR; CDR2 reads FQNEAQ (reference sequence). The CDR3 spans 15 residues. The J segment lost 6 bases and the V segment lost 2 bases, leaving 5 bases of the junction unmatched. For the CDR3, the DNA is TGTGCCAGCAGCTTAATACTAGCGGGCCTCAATGAGCAGTTCTTC. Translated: CASSLILAGLNEQFF.

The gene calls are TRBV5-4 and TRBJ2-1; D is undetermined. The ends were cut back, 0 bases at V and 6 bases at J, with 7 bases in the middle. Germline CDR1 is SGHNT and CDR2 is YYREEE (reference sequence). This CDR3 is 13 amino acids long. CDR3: CASSLVSRNEQFF. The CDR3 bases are TGTGCCAGCAGCTTGGTGTCCCGCAATGAGCAGTTCTTC.

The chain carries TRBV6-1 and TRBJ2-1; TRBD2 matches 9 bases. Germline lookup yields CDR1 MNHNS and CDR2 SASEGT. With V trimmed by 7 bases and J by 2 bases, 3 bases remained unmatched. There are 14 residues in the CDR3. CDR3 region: CASMGLAAYNEQFF. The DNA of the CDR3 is TGTGCCAGCATGGGACTAGCTGCCTACAATGAGCAGTTCTTC.

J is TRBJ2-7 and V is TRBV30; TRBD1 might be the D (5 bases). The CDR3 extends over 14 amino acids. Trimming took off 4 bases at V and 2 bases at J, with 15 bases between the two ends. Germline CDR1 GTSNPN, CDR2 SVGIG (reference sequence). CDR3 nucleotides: TGTGCCTGGAAAGACAAAAGGGGCGCCTACGAGCAGTACTTC. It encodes CAWKDKRGAYEQYF. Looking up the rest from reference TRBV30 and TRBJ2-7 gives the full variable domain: SQTIHQWPATLVQPVGSPLSLECTVEGTSNPNLYWYRQAAGRGLQLLFYSVGIGQISSEVPQNLSASRPQDRQFILSSKKLLLSDSGFYLCAWKDKRGAYEQYFGPGTRLTVT.

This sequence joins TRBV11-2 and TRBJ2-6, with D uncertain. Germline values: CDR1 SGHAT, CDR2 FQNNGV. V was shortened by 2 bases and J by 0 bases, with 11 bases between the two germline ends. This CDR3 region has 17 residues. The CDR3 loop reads CASSLSPRASGANVLTF. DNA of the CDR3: TGTGCCAGCAGCTTATCCCCTCGGGCCTCTGGGGCCAACGTCCTGACTTTC.

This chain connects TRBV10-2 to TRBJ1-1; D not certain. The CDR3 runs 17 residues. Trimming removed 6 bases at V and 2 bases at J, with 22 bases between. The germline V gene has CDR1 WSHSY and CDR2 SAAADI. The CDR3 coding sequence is TGCGCCAGCAGGCCGGCTCTACAACATCTTTTAAACACTGAAGCTTTCTTT. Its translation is CASRPALQHLLNTEAFF.

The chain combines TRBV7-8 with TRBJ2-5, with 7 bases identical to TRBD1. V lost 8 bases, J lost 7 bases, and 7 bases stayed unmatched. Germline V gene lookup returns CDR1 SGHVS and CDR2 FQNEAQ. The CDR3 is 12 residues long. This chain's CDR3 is CASGTGERTQYF. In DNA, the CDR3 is TGTGCCAGCGGAACAGGGGAAAGGACCCAGTACTTC.

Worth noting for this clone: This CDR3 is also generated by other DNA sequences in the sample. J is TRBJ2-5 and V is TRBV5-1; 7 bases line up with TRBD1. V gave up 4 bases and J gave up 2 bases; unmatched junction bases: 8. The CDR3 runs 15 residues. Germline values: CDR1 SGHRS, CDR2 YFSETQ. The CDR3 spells CASSLDRVGQETQYF. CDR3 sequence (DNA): TGCGCCAGCAGCCTAGACAGGGTCGGACAAGAGACCCAGTACTTC.

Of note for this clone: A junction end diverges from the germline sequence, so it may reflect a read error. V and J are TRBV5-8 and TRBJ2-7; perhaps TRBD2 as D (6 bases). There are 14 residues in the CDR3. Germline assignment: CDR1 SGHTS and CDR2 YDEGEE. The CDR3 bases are TGTGCCAGCAGCTATGGGGACTTCTCCTACGCGCAGTACTTC. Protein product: CASSYGDFSYAQYF.

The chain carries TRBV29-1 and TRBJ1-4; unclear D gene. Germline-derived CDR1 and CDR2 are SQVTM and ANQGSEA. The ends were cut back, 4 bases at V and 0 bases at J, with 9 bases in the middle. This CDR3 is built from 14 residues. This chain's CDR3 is CSVGFYATNEKLFF. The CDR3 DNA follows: TGCAGCGTTGGATTCTATGCAACTAATGAAAAACTGTTTTTT.

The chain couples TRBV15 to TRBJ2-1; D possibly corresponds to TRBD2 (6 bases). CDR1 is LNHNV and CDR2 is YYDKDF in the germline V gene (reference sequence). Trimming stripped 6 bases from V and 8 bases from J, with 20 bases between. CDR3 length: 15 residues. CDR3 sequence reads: CATRSRRGTRDEQFF. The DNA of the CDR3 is TGTGCCACCAGAAGTAGGCGGGGAACGCGGGATGAGCAGTTCTTC. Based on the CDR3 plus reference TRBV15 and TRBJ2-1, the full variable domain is DAMVIQNPRYQVTQFGKPVTLSCSQTLNHNVMYWYQQKSSQAPKLLFHYYDKDFNNEADTPDNFQSRRPNTSFCFLDIRSPGLGDTAMYLCATRSRRGTRDEQFFGPGTRLTVL.